This TCR beta chain came from a study of T cells in Graves' hyperthyroidism and ophthalmopathy. The investigators amplified TCR beta CDR3 regions from RNA transcripts. Researchers ran a first-round RT-PCR on the TCR CDR3 using the HTBI primer set. TCRdb used MiXCR to reprocess the multiplex PCR reads, holding one entry per CDR3 protein. The sample holds more than 300,000 distinct CDR3 sequences; about a sixth are singletons and the top ten take roughly a third. Exclusion of patients followed from uncontrolled infection, other autoimmune disease, pregnancy or lactation. It was at first hyperthyroidism diagnosis, before any ophthalmopathy symptoms, that the blood sample was taken. CDR3 length equals 13 residues. From germline, CDR1 is MNHNY and CDR2 SVGAGI (reference sequence). The V and J ends lost 0 bases and 6 bases respectively, with 9 bases between them.

Material for sequencing was blood. The clonotype comes from a woman aged 30 to 39 with Graves' hyperthyroidism that later progressed to Graves' ophthalmopathy. The chain carries TRBV6-6 and TRBJ2-7; perhaps TRBD1 as D (5 bases). The CDR3 DNA follows: TGTGCCAGCAGTTACTCGGCTAGGGGCGAGCAGTACTTC. Its translation is CASSYSARGEQYF.